One TCR beta chain is described in this entry. V was shortened by 4 bases and J by 0 bases, with 7 bases between the two germline ends. This CDR3 comprises 15 residues. From germline, CDR1 is LNHDA and CDR2 SQIVND (reference sequence). In the authors' methods: Reference gene primer amplification yielded estimated nucleated cell counts. Produced via immunoSEQ multiplex PCR; TCRdb's table is partial and in-frame only. That table is the source of V, J and clone size, and D and trimming were worked out from the DNA. The top ten hold just under 20% of the sample, which has approximately 230,000 clones, under 90% seen once. This sample is part of a study of blood T cell repertoires in COVID-19. Study at large: Specimens from acute and convalescent COVID-19 originated in the United States, Italy and Spain. Sources were T cells, B-cell-depleted T cells, or PBMCs; the material itself was cDNA or gDNA.

Sequenced material: peripheral blood. This sequence originates from a man aged 30 to 39 with active or convalescent COVID-19. This rearrangement joins TRBV19 to TRBJ2-6, with D perhaps matching TRBD1 (5 bases). As DNA, the CDR3 is TGTGCCAGTAGTAGCAGGGTCTCTGGGGCCAACGTCCTGACTTTC. It codes for CASSSRVSGANVLTF.